This passage covers 30 T cell receptor beta chains from one sample sequenced in a study of response to subunit inactivated influenza vaccine. From the RT-PCR reads, TCRdb called clonotypes with MiXCR, one entry per CDR3 protein. The data hold around 470,000 distinct CDR3 sequences, with roughly 7.6% observed a single time. Sequencing used PBMCs from blood, obtained about 24 months after vaccination. Every receptor here comes from a man aged 45 to 70 who received an inactivated influenza vaccine.

The chain recombines TRBV27 with TRBJ1-2; 9 nucleotides line up with TRBD1. V lost 6 bases and J lost 9; bases outside the gene matches: 8. The germline CDR1 and CDR2 sequences are MNHEY and SMNVEV (reference sequence). The CDR3 length is 13 residues. As DNA, the CDR3 is TGTGCCAGCAGAACCACAGGGGGCGCCAGCTACACCTTC. Protein product: CASRTTGGASYTF.

This clonotype was observed many times. The V call is TRBV28, the J call TRBJ2-7; tentative D call: TRBD2 (5 bases). Germline V gene data show CDR1 as MDHEN and CDR2 as SYDVKM. Trimming shortened V by 4 bases and J by 4 bases, and 17 bases separated the two germline ends. This CDR3 region has 15 residues. CDR3 protein: CASSSTGMAAYEQYF. The DNA of the CDR3 is TGTGCCAGCAGTTCCACCGGGATGGCGGCGTACGAGCAGTACTTC.

This clonotype occurred a few times. The gene calls are TRBV2 and TRBJ1-6; D unresolved. CDR1 and CDR2 (germline): SNHLY, FYNNEI. Trimming pared 2 bases from V and 0 bases from J, leaving 8 bases between. This CDR3 contains 16 residues. This CDR3 reads CASSESLSSYNSPLHF. The DNA for the CDR3 is TGTGCCAGCAGTGAATCACTCAGCTCCTATAATTCACCCCTCCACTTT.

This chain connects TRBV20-1 to TRBJ2-1; D ambiguous. Germline CDR1 and CDR2: DFQATT and SNEGSKA (reference sequence). The CDR3 contains 16 residues. V lost 0 bases and J 4 bases, leaving 16 bases between the germline ends. This chain's CDR3 is CSARDFPETFYNEQFF. DNA of the CDR3: TGCAGTGCTAGAGATTTTCCCGAAACGTTTTACAATGAGCAGTTCTTC.

V and J are TRBV10-2 and TRBJ2-6, with a tentative D call TRBD1 (5 bases). The CDR3 length is 17 residues. The V gene lost 2 bases and the J gene lost 0 bases, with 11 bases spanning the gap. CDR1 WSHSY and CDR2 SAAADI come from the germline V gene. DNA of the CDR3: TGCGCCAGCAGTGAGCCCTTCAGGGTCTCTGGGGCCAACGTCCTGACTTTC. Protein sequence: CASSEPFRVSGANVLTF.

The table lists this clonotype with a few counts. This sequence joins TRBV7-8 and TRBJ2-1; possible D gene TRBD1, 6 bases. The CDR3 runs to 13 residues. Looked up from germline, CDR1 is SGHVS and CDR2 is FQNEAQ. Between the trimmed V and J ends, which lost 3 bases and 10 bases, there was a span of 13 bases. CDR3 nucleotide sequence: TGTGCCAGCAGCTTGGGGGCACGCGGGGAGCAGTTCTTC. As protein: CASSLGARGEQFF.

At least ten counts were recorded for this clonotype. The chain links TRBV4-1 to TRBJ2-7; 10 bases are a match to TRBD2. The CDR3 is 17 amino acids. The ends lost 3 bases at V and 5 bases at J; junction bases unmatched: 13. Per germline, CDR1 MGHRA and CDR2 YSYEKL. In DNA form, the CDR3 reads TGCGCCAGCAGCCAGGGCATGATGAAGCGGGAGGGGAACGAGCAGTACTTC. Protein product: CASSQGMMKREGNEQYF.

Turning to this clonotype: A much larger clone lies one base from this, so it may be a read error. The chain couples TRBV28 to TRBJ2-5; D is unclear. From germline, CDR1 is MDHEN and CDR2 SYDVKM. The CDR3 runs to 14 residues. The CDR3 DNA follows: TGTGCCGGCAGTTTAAATGGGCGATTAGAGACCCAGTACTTC. As protein: CAGSLNGRLETQYF.

This clonotype was seen ten or more times. The V call is TRBV7-2, the J call TRBJ2-5; maybe TRBD1 (5 bases). CDR1 SGHTA and CDR2 FQGNSA come from the germline V gene. Trimming removed 7 bases from V and 4 bases from J, with 16 bases in between. This CDR3 is built from 14 residues. The CDR3 region is CASTVLAGLETQYF. DNA for the CDR3: TGTGCCAGCACCGTTCTCGCAGGGTTAGAGACCCAGTACTTC.

This clonotype was seen a single time. The rearrangement joins TRBV20-1 to TRBJ2-2; weak D call: TRBD2 (6 bases). The germline V gene encodes CDR1 DFQATT and CDR2 SNEGSKA (reference sequence). The CDR3 is 15 residues long. Between the trimmed V and J ends, which lost 5 bases and 6 bases, there was a span of 19 bases. The DNA for the CDR3 is TGCAGTGCTGGAATTTGGGGGGTCTCCGCCGGGGAGCTGTTTTTT. This codes for CSAGIWGVSAGELFF.

In this sample, this clonotype turned up a few times. The chain has TRBV4-1 and TRBJ1-2; no reliable D call. This CDR3 region has 15 residues. CDR1 and CDR2 from the germline V gene are MGHRA and YSYEKL. The V end was cut by 0 bases, the J end by 8 bases, with 16 bases between. CDR3 sequence (DNA): TGCGCCAGCAGCCAAGACCGCTATCTAACTGAGGGCTACACCTTC. Translated, it gives CASSQDRYLTEGYTF.

There are a few counts of this clonotype. V is TRBV5-1 and J is TRBJ1-4, with TRBD1 as a possible D gene (6 bases). V lost 4 bases to trimming and J lost 5 bases, with 12 bases between them. The CDR3 extends over 14 amino acids. CDR1 and CDR2 (germline): SGHRS, YFSETQ. The CDR3 DNA reads TGCGCCAGCAGCCCGGACAGCCGGAATGAAAAACTGTTTTTT. As protein: CASSPDSRNEKLFF.

In this sample, this clonotype turned up many times. This chain links TRBV29-1 with TRBJ2-5, with 9 bases identical to TRBD2. This CDR3 spans 14 amino acids. Per the germline V gene, CDR1 is SQVTM and CDR2 is ANQGSEA. Trimming took 4 bases from V and 3 from J; bases not matched to a gene: 6. CDR3 region: CSVGGTSFKETQYF. The CDR3 DNA follows: TGCAGCGTTGGAGGGACTAGCTTTAAAGAGACCCAGTACTTC. Drawing the rest from reference TRBV29-1 and TRBJ2-5, the complete variable domain is SAVISQKPSRDICQRGTSLTIQCQVDSQVTMMFWYRQQPGQSLTLIATANQGSEATYESGFVIDKFPISRPNLTFSTLTVSNMSPEDSSIYLCSVGGTSFKETQYFGPGTRLLVL.

This clonotype has a handful of counts. This chain uses TRBV27 with TRBJ2-2; D is ambiguous. V was trimmed by 5 bases and J by 1 base, leaving 8 bases between them. The CDR3 consists of 14 residues. Germline assignment: CDR1 MNHEY and CDR2 SMNVEV (reference sequence). The CDR3 loop reads CASSVTMNTGELFF. The CDR3 nucleotides read TGTGCCAGCAGTGTGACAATGAACACCGGGGAGCTGTTTTTT.

The table lists this clonotype with a few counts. The CDR3 DNA reads TGTGCCAGCAGTGAGGTTAGACTAGCCACAGATACGCAGTATTTT. Translating gives CASSEVRLATDTQYF. The chain has TRBV25-1 and TRBJ2-3; 7 nucleotides match TRBD2. J lost 2 bases, V lost 3 bases, and 5 bases had no gene match. Germline V gives CDR1 MGHDK, CDR2 SYGVNS. The CDR3 is 15 amino acids. Filled out from reference TRBV25-1 and TRBJ2-3, the complete variable domain reads EADIYQTPRYLVIGTGKKITLECSQTMGHDKMYWYQQDPGMELHLIHYSYGVNSTEKGDLSSESTVSRIRTEHFPLTLESARPSHTSQYLCASSEVRLATDTQYFGPGTRLTVL.

Points on this clonotype: One base away lies a much larger clone, so this may be a sequencing read error. The chain combines TRBV7-2 with TRBJ2-7, with 7 bases lining up with TRBD1. The CDR3 runs to 13 residues. The germline V gene has CDR1 SGHTA and CDR2 FQGNSA. The CDR3: CPSSSRQGYEQYF. The CDR3 DNA is TGTCCCAGCAGTTCTAGACAGGGCTACGAGCAGTACTTC.

The chain recombines TRBV5-5 with TRBJ2-2; D possibly corresponds to TRBD2 (5 bases). CDR1 and CDR2 from the germline V gene are SGHKS and YYEKEE (reference sequence). This CDR3 contains 15 residues. Trimming removed 0 bases from V and 4 bases from J, with 10 bases in between. The CDR3, as DNA: TGTGCCAGCAGCTTGGCCGAGGGCCTCACCGGGGAGCTGTTTTTT. It specifies CASSLAEGLTGELFF.

This clonotype was detected many times. V gene TRBV12-3 or TRBV12-4 combines with J gene TRBJ2-2; 9 bases agree with TRBD1. J was trimmed by 8 bases and V by 6 bases; bases with no gene match: 7. This CDR3 comprises 14 residues. CDR3 residues: CASSYGDREGELFF. The CDR3 region has the DNA TGTGCCAGCAGCTACGGGGACAGGGAGGGGGAGCTGTTTTTT.

This clonotype occurred once. This rearrangement joins TRBV5-1 to TRBJ2-7; 8 nucleotides align to TRBD1. The CDR3 extends over 16 amino acids. Germline V gives CDR1 SGHRS, CDR2 YFSETQ. Germline trimming cut 4 bases from V and 1 base from J; bases unmatched to any gene: 10. For the CDR3, the DNA is TGCGCCAGCAGCCCCCTCCGACAGGGGCATTCCTACGAGCAGTACTTC. It codes for CASSPLRQGHSYEQYF.

This clonotype was observed at least ten times. The V and J genes are TRBV5-5 and TRBJ1-1, with 7 bases matching TRBD1. CDR1 SGHKS and CDR2 YYEKEE come from the germline V gene (reference sequence). CDR3 length equals 17 residues. V gave up 1 base and J gave up 0 bases; unmatched junction bases: 9. The DNA of the CDR3 is TGTGCCAGCAGCTTGAGTCAGGGGGTGAGGATGAACACTGAAGCTTTCTTT. As protein: CASSLSQGVRMNTEAFF.

The chain carries TRBV28 and TRBJ2-5; D is undetermined. Germline CDR1 MDHEN, CDR2 SYDVKM. There are 14 residues in the CDR3. Trimming took 5 bases from V and 3 from J, leaving 13 bases between them. CDR3 DNA sequence: TGTGCCAGCAGTCGTTCGGCAGGTGAAGAGACCCAGTACTTC. Encoded protein: CASSRSAGEETQYF.

Only a few counts were recorded for this clonotype. CDR3 bases: TGCAGTGCTAGTCCTCGTAGCGGGAGGGCCCTAGATACGCAGTATTTT. This sequence encodes CSASPRSGRALDTQYF. The chain couples TRBV20-1 to TRBJ2-3, with 11 bases fitting TRBD2. This CDR3 has 16 amino acids. The V gene's germline CDR1 is DFQATT and CDR2 SNEGSKA (reference sequence). The J segment lost 5 bases and the V segment lost 3 bases, leaving 10 bases of the junction unmatched.

V usage is TRBV29-1 and J usage is TRBJ2-1; no clear D gene. Germline V gene lookup returns CDR1 SQVTM and CDR2 ANQGSEA. V gave up 6 bases and J gave up 3 bases, with 9 bases separating them. The CDR3 covers 12 residues. This CDR3 reads CSVARNYNEQFF. DNA of the CDR3: TGCAGCGTGGCTAGAAACTACAATGAGCAGTTCTTC.

The rearrangement uses TRBV2 and TRBJ2-3; D perhaps matches TRBD1 (5 bases). V lost 3 bases and J 2 bases, leaving 12 bases between the germline ends. Germline CDR1 reads SNHLY; CDR2 reads FYNNEI. The CDR3 totals 15 residues. The CDR3 loop is CASSDFRRATDTQYF. CDR3 coding DNA: TGTGCCAGCAGTGATTTCCGCAGGGCCACAGATACGCAGTATTTT.

The CDR3 sequence: CASSENPSGRGSKQYF. The CDR3 DNA reads as TGTGCCAGCAGTGAAAATCCTAGCGGGAGGGGAAGCAAGCAGTACTTC. This sequence joins TRBV2 and TRBJ2-7; TRBD2 matches 12 bases. Losses at the gene ends were 2 bases for V and 8 bases for J; bases not matched to a gene: 10. This CDR3 region has 16 residues. CDR1 is SNHLY, CDR2 FYNNEI, per germline.

This clonotype occurred many times. The V call is TRBV4-2, the J call TRBJ1-1, with D perhaps TRBD1 (6 bases). V lost 2 bases, J lost 7 bases, and 11 bases lay in between. Germline CDR1 LGHNA, CDR2 YNFKEQ. The CDR3 runs 13 residues. The CDR3 DNA is TGTGCCAGCAGCCAACCCGACAGGATTGAAGCTTTCTTT. Protein: CASSQPDRIEAFF.

This clonotype came up many times. The chain couples TRBV7-8 to TRBJ2-1; D gene unclear. The CDR3 has 13 amino acids. V dropped 5 bases and J dropped 5 bases, with 10 bases sitting between them. The germline gives CDR1 SGHVS, CDR2 FQNEAQ. Written as DNA, the CDR3 is TGTGCCAGCAGCCTTACACTAAACAATGAGCAGTTCTTC. Translating it yields CASSLTLNNEQFF.

This clonotype was counted at least ten times. The chain uses TRBV24-1 and TRBJ2-5, with D hard to call. CDR3 size: 13 residues. Germline assignment: CDR1 KGHDR and CDR2 SFDVKD. V was clipped by 5 bases and J by 2 bases, with 8 bases between them. The CDR3 loop reads CATSAAAQETQYF. The CDR3 DNA follows: TGTGCCACCAGTGCGGCGGCTCAAGAGACCCAGTACTTC.

This clonotype was found a few times. This chain uses TRBV28 with TRBJ2-2, with 7 bases lining up with TRBD2. The CDR3 covers 18 residues. The junction had 12 bases not matched to a gene; V was cut back by 4 bases and J by 1 base. Germline loops: CDR1 MDHEN, CDR2 SYDVKM. CDR3 residues: CASSSPAGSSGNTGELFF. CDR3 bases: TGTGCCAGCAGTTCCCCCGCGGGTTCTAGCGGGAACACCGGGGAGCTGTTTTTT.

This clonotype showed up many times. The V gene is TRBV10-3, the J gene TRBJ2-1; the match to TRBD2 covers 14 bases. There are 18 residues in the CDR3. The germline gives CDR1 ENHRY, CDR2 SYGVKD. V shed 4 bases and J 4 bases; nucleotides not matched to a gene: 9. CDR3 loop: CAISGRGLAGGVYNEQFF. Here the CDR3 DNA reads TGTGCCATCAGTGGGAGAGGACTAGCGGGGGGAGTTTACAATGAGCAGTTCTTC.